The rows below give T cell receptor beta chains drawn from one sample of a study of beta chain features in type 1 diabetes. Data came from immunoSEQ multiplex PCR; TCRdb stores just in-frame clones and leaves some out. The top ten hold 0.45% to 0.5% of the sample, which has roughly 140,000 clones, approximately 10% seen once. Sequencing was done on a sample of central memory CD4+ T cells from blood. The receptors shown here come from a man under 40 with type 1 diabetes. Both conserved end residues are part of each CDR3. Each record gives: V gene, clone size, D gene, J gene, CDR3 DNA, CDR3 protein. D genes are given only for firm matches. A row's size may be missing; if present it is once, few, many or a size class.

>TRBV23-1|.|.|TRBJ2-6
TGCGCCAGATTCTTGGTGTCCAGGGGCTCTCGATCTGGGGCCAACGTCCTGACTTTC
CARFLVSRGSRSGANVLTF
>TRBV5-4|.|.|TRBJ2-7
TGTGCCAGCAGCTTGGGAGTTACGACAAATTACGAGCAGTACTTC
CASSLGVTTNYEQYF
>TRBV25-1|.|.|TRBJ1-5
TGTGCCAGCAGTGAACGAGGGGGTCAGCCCCAGCATTTT
CASSERGGQPQHF
>TRBV28|.|TRBD1|TRBJ1-6
TGTGCCAGACAGGGGAATTCACCCCTCCACTTT
CARQGNSPLHF
>TRBV5-4|.|.|TRBJ1-1
TGTGCCAGCAACTCCAGGAGGGGCGCCACGAACACTGAAGCTTTCTTT
CASNSRRGATNTEAFF
>TRBV5-4|few|TRBD2|TRBJ2-5
TGTGCCAGCAGCTCACGGACTAGCGGGAAGGAGACCCAGTACTTC
CASSSRTSGKETQYF
>TRBV7-2|few|TRBD1|TRBJ2-7
TGTGCCAGCAGCCCGGGACAGGGGGGTTACGAGCAGTACTTC
CASSPGQGGYEQYF
>TRBV7-2|few|.|TRBJ2-1
TGTGCCAGCAGTTCGGCGGGACCGCGGACCTATGAGCAGTTCTTC
CASSSAGPRTYEQFF
>TRBV5-4|few|TRBD2|TRBJ2-2
TGTGCCAGCAGCTTCCCCAGCGGGAGGGGGCGTGCCGGGGAGCTGTTTTTT
CASSFPSGRGRAGELFF
>TRBV28|many|.|TRBJ2-1
TGTGCCAGCAATTTCTTACTAGAGCGGCAGTTCTTC
CASNFLLERQFF
>TRBV28|.|TRBD2|TRBJ2-5
TGTGCCAGCAGGGAAACCGGGACTAGCGGATCAGAGACCCAGTACTTC
CASRETGTSGSETQYF
>TRBV30|.|TRBD2|TRBJ2-1
TGTGCCTGGAGCCCAGGTAGCGGGAGAAACAATGAGCAGTTCTTC
CAWSPGSGRNNEQFF
>TRBV5-4|.|.|TRBJ1-2
TGTGCCAGCAGCTTGCGGGGTGATTATGGCTACACCTTC
CASSLRGDYGYTF
>TRBV18|.|.|TRBJ2-6
TGTGCCAGCTCACGACTCACCTCTGGGGCCAACGTCCTGACTTTC
CASSRLTSGANVLTF
>TRBV4-1|.|.|TRBJ2-3
TGCGCCAGCAGCCTCGAGGGCAAATCTAGCACAGATACGCAGTATTTT
CASSLEGKSSTDTQYF
>TRBV27|many|TRBD1|TRBJ2-5
TGTGCCAGCAGGGGACAGGGTGCTAAGGTGGAGACCCAGTACTTC
CASRGQGAKVETQYF
>TRBV6-5|.|.|TRBJ2-2
TGTGCCAGCAGCCCAATTAACACCGGGGAGCTGTTTTTT
CASSPINTGELFF
>TRBV5-1|.|TRBD2|TRBJ2-3
TGCGCCAGCACCCTAGCGGGAGAGAGCACAGATACGCAGTATTTT
CASTLAGESTDTQYF
>TRBV5-1|.|.|TRBJ2-7
TGCGCCAGCAGCAGCATAGGGAGCTCCTACGAGCAGTACTTC
CASSSIGSSYEQYF
>TRBV2|few|.|TRBJ2-4
TGTGCCAGCAGGGGAGAAAACATTCAGTACTTC
CASRGENIQYF
>TRBV11-3|.|TRBD1|TRBJ2-5
TGTGCCAGCAGCCTGGGACAGCAAGAGACCCAGTACTTC
CASSLGQQETQYF
>TRBV11-2|.|.|TRBJ1-4
TGTGCCAGCAGCTTACGACAGACTGCGGCTAATGAAAAACTGTTTTTT
CASSLRQTAANEKLFF
>TRBV5-1|few|.|TRBJ2-3
TGCGCCAGCAGCTCGACGAGGACACTTCCAGATACGCAGTATTTT
CASSSTRTLPDTQYF
>TRBV6-5|.|.|TRBJ1-1
TGTGCCAGCAGTACAGGGAAGTCTGAAGCTTTCTTT
CASSTGKSEAFF
>TRBV27|.|TRBD1|TRBJ2-4
TGTGCCAGCAGTACCACCGGGACAGGCTCGTGGGCCAAAAACATTCAGTACTTC
CASSTTGTGSWAKNIQYF
>TRBV5-8|.|.|TRBJ2-1
TGTGCCAGCAGCTTTCAGAGGGCGGTCCAGTTCTTC
CASSFQRAVQFF
>TRBV7-9|few|TRBD2|TRBJ2-7
TGTGCCAGCAGCTTACAAGCGGGAGTGGTTGAGCAGTACTTC
CASSLQAGVVEQYF
>TRBV7-2|few|.|TRBJ2-7
TGTGCCAGCAGCCCCCCCGACAGGCCCCTGGACTTC
CASSPPDRPLDF
>TRBV6-5|few|TRBD2|TRBJ2-1
TGTGCCAGCAGTTCCGGGACTAGCGTCGATGAGCAGTTCTTC
CASSSGTSVDEQFF
>TRBV4-3|few|TRBD2|TRBJ2-3
TGCGCCAGCAGCCAAGGGCTAGCGGGAGCAGCAGATACGCAGTATTTT
CASSQGLAGAADTQYF
>TRBV7-2|few|TRBD2|TRBJ2-1
TGTGCCAGCAGCAATAGCGGGAGTACCTACAATGAGCAGTTCTTC
CASSNSGSTYNEQFF
>TRBV15|.|TRBD2|TRBJ2-7
TGTGCCACCAGTATAGACGGTCGTGGGAGGGACTACGAGCAGTACTTC
CATSIDGRGRDYEQYF
>TRBV6-6|few|.|TRBJ2-7
TGTGCCAGCAGTTTTGATCCAGGGGTCTCGCACGAGCAGTACTTC
CASSFDPGVSHEQYF
>TRBV11-2|few|TRBD2|TRBJ2-1
TGTGCCAGCAGCATACTACGACTGGGGGGACTAGCGGGAGTTGGGCAGTTCTTC
CASSILRLGGLAGVGQFF
>TRBV7-2|.|.|TRBJ1-2
TGTGCCAGCAGCCCCTACAGGGTTGAAGACTATGGCTACACCTTC
CASSPYRVEDYGYTF
>TRBV11-2|.|TRBD2|TRBJ2-7
TGTGCCAGCAGCATAATTAGCGGGAACTCCTACGAGCAGTACTTC
CASSIISGNSYEQYF
>TRBV30|many|.|TRBJ2-1
TGTGCCTGGAGACTCCACGATGAGCAGTTCTTC
CAWRLHDEQFF
>TRBV7-6|.|.|TRBJ1-1
TGTGCCAGCAGCTTACGGGGCCCGGGGGGGGAAATGAACACTGAAGCTTTCTTT
CASSLRGPGGEMNTEAFF